This T cell receptor beta chain stems from a study of T cell repertoires in cytomegalovirus infection (dated by TCRdb to the late 2010s). Broadly, across the study: Alongside well-studied HLA-B-restricted epitopes, the peptide stimulations were aimed at recently identified HLA-C-restricted CMV epitopes, whose presentation resists viral immunomodulation. Donor HLA type was relevant to the analysis, because carriage of CMV infection together with the matching HLA type was indicated by public TCR beta signatures. Overall study outcomes, separate from this receptor: The ex vivo response was dominated by HLA-C-restricted CMV-specific TCR beta clonotypes, and the single most frequent clonotype in two of eight donors was supplied by these HLA-C-restricted clonotypes. Carriers of CMV infection plus the relevant HLA type were discriminated by the cumulative frequency of public TCR beta family members in the study cohort and in an independent roughly 400-donor cohort.

Comments on this clonotype: Its recognized antigen is unknown. Base qualities were left out, and no much larger clone turns up one base away.

Explained via the paper, the treatment or condition label denotes: in vitro stimulation with specific CMV peptide epitopes to enrich CMV-specific T cells. CDR1 and CDR2 (SGHAT, FQNNGV) derive from the germline V gene. The CDR3 has 17 amino acids, counting the end cysteine and phenylalanine. Only the CDR3 portion is preserved as DNA: 51 bases, with reading frame beginning at the first base. V is pruned by 3 bases and J by 3 bases, leaving 10 bases of the junction without a gene match. Instrument on record: Illumina HiSeq 1500. Using fastp at Q25 and MiXCR, TCRdb reprocessed the public reads and kept productive beta chains. Every distinct CDR3 protein forms one entry, paired with its most common genes and DNA. The sample includes about 830,000 distinct CDR3 sequences, with approximately 29% observed a single time. Roughly 12% of the sample is taken by the ten largest.

Recombination joined TRBV11-2 with TRBJ2-1, and TRBD2 aligns with 8 junction nucleotides. This clonotype originated in a human donor in good health (CMV status not recorded). Some clones in this sample may be carry-over from other donors' samples. The sample consisted of cultured CD8+ T cells from PBMCs, taken from culture after CMV antigen stimulation. The DNA reads as follows: TGTGCCAGCAGCTTCTACCTGGCTAGCGGGCTCTACAATGAGCAGTTCTTC. Its protein product is CASSFYLASGLYNEQFF.